The T cell receptor beta chain described here comes from a study of T cell repertoires in cytomegalovirus infection. At the level of the study: A matching HLA type, together with CMV infection, was signaled by public TCR beta signatures.

V shed 3 bases and J shed 0 bases, with 9 bases lying between them. The length of the CDR3 is 14 residues. Germline CDR1 and CDR2: SGHTA and FQGNSA. TCRdb re-called the reads through MiXCR, storing one row per CDR3 protein. The data hold approximately 160,000 distinct CDR3 sequences, with 17% observed a single time. Findings of the study overall: The study identified carriers of CMV plus the relevant HLA from cumulative public TCR beta family frequency. Clonotype analysis showed dominance of the ex vivo response by HLA-C-restricted CMV-specific TCR beta clonotypes.

This clonotype was recorded at least ten times. Antigen unknown. The sequencing input was CD8+ T cells from PBMCs. The TCR comes from a human donor in good health (CMV status not recorded). Some clones in this sample may be carry-over from other donors' samples. This chain links TRBV7-2 with TRBJ2-7, with D unresolved. DNA for the CDR3: TGTGCCAGCAGCTTGGGCAGTAACTCCTACGAGCAGTACTTC. Its translation: CASSLGSNSYEQYF. The full variable domain, rest sourced from reference TRBV7-2 and TRBJ2-7, is GAGVSQSPSNKVTEKGKDVELRCDPISGHTALYWYRQSLGQGLEFLIYFQGNSAPDKSGLPSDRFSAERTGGSVSTLTIQRTQQEDSAVYLCASSLGSNSYEQYFGPGTRLTVT.